These T cell receptor beta chains were read from a single sample in a study of blood T cell repertoires in COVID-19. TCRdb's copy holds only in-frame clones and misses some; the assay was immunoSEQ multiplex PCR. The table includes 25,000 or so clones, approximately 83% detected once. Source material: peripheral blood. All receptors derive from a man aged 70 or older with active COVID-19. CDR3s include the opening cysteine and the closing phenylalanine or tryptophan. The D gene is left open where the match is weak. Some rows mark clone size as missing; the rest say once, few, many or name a class of expanded clone.

v_gene	j_gene	abundance	d_gene	CDR3nt	CDR3aa
TRBV24-1	TRBJ2-2	NA	TRBD1	TGTGCCACCAGTGAGGCGGGACAGGATAACACCGGGGAGCTGTTTTTT	CATSEAGQDNTGELFF
TRBV5-6	TRBJ1-2	NA	TRBD1	TGTGCCAGCAGCTTGGGTCAGGGGGCGATGGCGGAGGGTAGCTACACCTTC	CASSLGQGAMAEGSYTF
TRBV7-2	TRBJ2-4	NA	NA	TGTGCCAGCAGTCCAGGACAGTCGGCCATTCAGTACTTC	CASSPGQSAIQYF
TRBV28	TRBJ2-5	few	TRBD2	TGTGCCTGCTTTTTTGTGGGGGGGGTGGGGGAGACCCAGTACTTC	CACFFVGGVGETQYF
TRBV7-6	TRBJ2-1	NA	NA	TGTGCCAGCAGCTTAGATCGTGGTCTAGCCTACAATGAGCAGTTCTTC	CASSLDRGLAYNEQFF
TRBV6-5	TRBJ1-6	NA	NA	TGTGCCATCAACGGTAGCTCCTATAATTCACCCCTCCACTTT	CAINGSSYNSPLHF
TRBV12-1	TRBJ1-5	NA	NA	TGTGCCAGCAGCTTTGCGAGGACAGGGGCCAGGATGGCCTGTAGGAATCAGCCCCAGCATTTT	CASSFARTGARMACRNQPQHF
TRBV23-1	TRBJ2-4	NA	TRBD1	TGCGCCAGCAGTCACCGGGACAGGGGGCGCGCCAAAAACATTCAGTACTTC	CASSHRDRGRAKNIQYF
TRBV9	TRBJ1-2	medium-sized	NA	TGTGCCAGCAGCGCTAGCTCGAAAAGAGCGGCTCCTTATGGCTACACCTTC	CASSASSKRAAPYGYTF
TRBV19	TRBJ2-7	medium-sized	TRBD1	TGTGCCAGTAGTTCTCCGGGACAGGGTACCTACGAGCAGTACTTC	CASSSPGQGTYEQYF
TRBV19	TRBJ2-1	NA	TRBD1	TGTGCCAGTAGTCAGGGGGCTTACAATGAGCAGTTCTTC	CASSQGAYNEQFF
TRBV11-1	TRBJ1-4	NA	NA	TGTGCCAGCAGCGCCGGTGATGAGGGTGGTGATGAAAAACTGTTTTTT	CASSAGDEGGDEKLFF
TRBV9	TRBJ2-5	NA	TRBD2	TGTGCCAGCAGCGTAGGACTAGCGGGGGGGACCCAGTACTTC	CASSVGLAGGTQYF
TRBV25-1	TRBJ2-1	once	TRBD1	TGTGCCAGCAGTGAATGGGGGACAGGTCTCGATGAGCAGTTCTTC	CASSEWGTGLDEQFF
TRBV15	TRBJ2-7	NA	TRBD2	TGTGCCACCAGCAGAGGTGGGGCTAGCGGTTACGAGCAGTACTTC	CATSRGGASGYEQYF
TRBV3-1/TRBV3-2	TRBJ2-3	NA	TRBD2	TGTGCCAGCAGCCAATTACTAGCGGGGGTATTTGCAGATACGCAGTATTTT	CASSQLLAGVFADTQYF
TRBV30	TRBJ2-3	NA	TRBD1	TGTGCCTGGGGGGGAGGGGGACAGGGGAGGACAGATACGCAGTATTTT	CAWGGGGQGRTDTQYF
TRBV4-2	TRBJ2-5	NA	TRBD2	TGTGCCAGCAGCCAAGATTTAGCGGGGGGGCCCAGGGCCCAGTACTTC	CASSQDLAGGPRAQYF
TRBV5-1	TRBJ2-1	NA	NA	TGCGCCAGCTTCCCTGATGGAGGGGATGAGCAGTTCTTC	CASFPDGGDEQFF
TRBV30	TRBJ1-6	NA	NA	TGTGCCTGGAATCGGGGTAATGATAATTCACCCCTCCACTTT	CAWNRGNDNSPLHF
TRBV9	TRBJ2-1	NA	TRBD2	TGTGCCAGCAGCGCTCGGTTAGTAGCGGGGGACAATGAGCAGTTCTTC	CASSARLVAGDNEQFF
TRBV5-5	TRBJ1-5	NA	NA	TGTGCCAGCAGCTTCCAACCGAACTATAGCAATCAGCCCCAGCATTTT	CASSFQPNYSNQPQHF
TRBV9	TRBJ2-1	NA	NA	TGTGCCAGCAGCGTATTTCCAGAAGTTGAGCAGTTCTTC	CASSVFPEVEQFF
TRBV3-1/TRBV3-2	TRBJ2-1	NA	TRBD2	TGTGCCAGCAGCCAGATCGCGGGAGTGGGAAATGAGCAGTTCTTC	CASSQIAGVGNEQFF
TRBV2	TRBJ2-3	NA	TRBD1	TGTGCCAGCAGTGTGGGGGACAGAAGCACAGATACGCAGTATTTT	CASSVGDRSTDTQYF
TRBV6-6	TRBJ2-1	NA	NA	TGTGCCAGCAGTTACCCCGCAGATGACTTCAATGAGCAGTTCTTC	CASSYPADDFNEQFF
TRBV5-1	TRBJ2-7	NA	NA	TGCGCCAGCAGCCCCTCCGTCGGCTACGAGCAGTACTTC	CASSPSVGYEQYF
TRBV24-1	TRBJ2-1	large	TRBD2	TGTGCCACCAGTGATAACTTCGGGGGGGATGAGCAGTTCTTC	CATSDNFGGDEQFF
TRBV3-1/TRBV3-2	TRBJ1-4	NA	TRBD1	TGTGCCAGCAGCCGGGACAGAAATGAAAAACTGTTTTTT	CASSRDRNEKLFF
TRBV6-5	TRBJ2-2	NA	NA	TGTGCCAGCAGCATGAACACCGGGGAGCTGTTTTTT	CASSMNTGELFF
TRBV18	TRBJ1-1	NA	NA	TGTGCCAGCTCACGCTACAGGGAGGGTAACACTGAAGCTTTCTTT	CASSRYREGNTEAFF
TRBV7-3	TRBJ1-5	few	NA	TGTGCCAGCAGCCTAGGGGCTAATCAGCCCCAGCATTTT	CASSLGANQPQHF
TRBV12-2	TRBJ2-7	few	NA	TGTGCAAGTCGCTTAGACAACGGGTGCCACGAGCAGTACTTC	CASRLDNGCHEQYF
TRBV7-7	TRBJ2-3	NA	TRBD2	TGTGCTAGCAGTCCTAGCGGGGGCACAGATACGCAGTATTTT	CASSPSGGTDTQYF
TRBV9	TRBJ2-3	NA	TRBD2	TGTGCCAGCAGCGCACGAGCCGGGGGGGCAGATACGCAGTATTTT	CASSARAGGADTQYF
TRBV9	TRBJ1-3	once	TRBD1	TGTGCCAGCAGCGTCCTGCCCGGGACAGGGGCCCGCTCTGGAAACACCATATATTTT	CASSVLPGTGARSGNTIYF
TRBV7-9	TRBJ1-6	NA	NA	TGTGCCAGCAGCTTCAGTTTGGACTCTAATTCACCCCTCCACTTT	CASSFSLDSNSPLHF
TRBV29-1	TRBJ2-7	NA	TRBD2	TGCAGCGTTATCTTGACTAGCGGGAGGTCCCAGTACTTC	CSVILTSGRSQYF
TRBV15	TRBJ1-5	NA	NA	TGTGCCACCAGCCTCCGGGACAAGGGGCTGCGGCCCCAGCATTTT	CATSLRDKGLRPQHF
TRBV5-6	TRBJ1-4	once	NA	TGTGCCAGCAGCCTCTACAGGGTTAGAGTCGAAAAACTGTTTTTT	CASSLYRVRVEKLFF
TRBV27	TRBJ2-7	NA	TRBD2	TGTGCCAGCCGATGGGCGCGGGGGGGGGAGAGTGACGAGCAGTACTTC	CASRWARGGESDEQYF
TRBV15	TRBJ2-2	NA	NA	TGTGCCACCAGCAGTGAAATCGGGAGATCAAACACCGGGGAGCTGTTTTTT	CATSSEIGRSNTGELFF
TRBV15	TRBJ2-5	NA	TRBD1	TGTGCCACCAGCAGACCGGGCCGGACAGGGCAACAAGAGACCCAGTACTTC	CATSRPGRTGQQETQYF
TRBV6-5	TRBJ1-5	NA	NA	TGTGCCAGCAGTTACTCGGCTATGGGGGCAGGGCAGCCCCAGCATTTT	CASSYSAMGAGQPQHF
TRBV11-2	TRBJ2-3	NA	TRBD2	TGTGCCAGCAGCTTACGGACTAGCGGGAGTGGGGGACGCACAGATACGCAGTATTTT	CASSLRTSGSGGRTDTQYF
TRBV6-1	TRBJ1-5	NA	NA	TGTGCCAGCAGTGAATCAACCAGGCAGCCCCAGCATTTT	CASSESTRQPQHF
TRBV6-6	TRBJ1-1	NA	NA	TGTGCCAGCAGTTACAGGAGCCACACTGAAGCTTTCTTT	CASSYRSHTEAFF
TRBV9	TRBJ1-3	NA	NA	TGTGCCAGCAGCGCGAGCTCTGGAAACACCATATATTTT	CASSASSGNTIYF
TRBV5-1	TRBJ2-2	NA	NA	TGCGCCAGCAGCTTGGCGGCTAGCTACACCGGGGAGCTGTTTTTT	CASSLAASYTGELFF
TRBV4-1	TRBJ1-1	once	TRBD1	TGCGCCAGCAGAAGGGGAGAGGGGGCGAACACTGAAGCTTTCTTT	CASRRGEGANTEAFF
TRBV2	TRBJ2-1	NA	TRBD2	TGTGCCAGCCTGCGCGGGGGTGAGCAGTTCTTC	CASLRGGEQFF